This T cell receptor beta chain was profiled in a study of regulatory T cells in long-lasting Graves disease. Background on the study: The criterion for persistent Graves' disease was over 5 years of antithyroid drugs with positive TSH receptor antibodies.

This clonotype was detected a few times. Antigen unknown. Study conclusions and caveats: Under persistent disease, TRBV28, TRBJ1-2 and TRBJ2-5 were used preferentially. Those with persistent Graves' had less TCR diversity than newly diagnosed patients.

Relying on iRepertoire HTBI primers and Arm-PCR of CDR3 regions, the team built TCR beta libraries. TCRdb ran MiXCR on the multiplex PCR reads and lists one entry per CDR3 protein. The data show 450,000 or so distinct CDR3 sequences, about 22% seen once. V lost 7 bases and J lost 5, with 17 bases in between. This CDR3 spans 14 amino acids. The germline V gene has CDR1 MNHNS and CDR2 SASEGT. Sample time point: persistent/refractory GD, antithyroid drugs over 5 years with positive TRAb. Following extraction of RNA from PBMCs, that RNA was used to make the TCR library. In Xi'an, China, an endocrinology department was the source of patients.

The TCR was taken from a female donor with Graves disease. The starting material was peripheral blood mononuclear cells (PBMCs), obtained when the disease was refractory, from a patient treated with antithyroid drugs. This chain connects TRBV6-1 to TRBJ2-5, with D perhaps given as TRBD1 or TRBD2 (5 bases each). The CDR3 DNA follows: TGTGCCAGCACTCCACTAGGGGAGTTGGAGACCCAGTACTTC. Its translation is CASTPLGELETQYF.